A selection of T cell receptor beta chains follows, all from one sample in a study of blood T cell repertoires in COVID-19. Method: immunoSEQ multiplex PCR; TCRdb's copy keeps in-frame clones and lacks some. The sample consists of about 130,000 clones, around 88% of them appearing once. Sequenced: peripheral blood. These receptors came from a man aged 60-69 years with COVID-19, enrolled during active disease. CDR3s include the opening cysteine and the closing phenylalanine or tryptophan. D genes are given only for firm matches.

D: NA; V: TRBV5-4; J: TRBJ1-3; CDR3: CASSLQGRTGNTIYF
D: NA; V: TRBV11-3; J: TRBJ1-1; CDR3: CASLPDGGGNTEAFF
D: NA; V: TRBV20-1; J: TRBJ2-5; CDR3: CSASRVSGGLGQETQYF
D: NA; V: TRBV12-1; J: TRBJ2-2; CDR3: CASSFGSGGLNTGELFF
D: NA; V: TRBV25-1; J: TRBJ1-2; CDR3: CASRGEGGFYGYTF
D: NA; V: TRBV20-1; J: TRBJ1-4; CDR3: CSAGQDEKLFF
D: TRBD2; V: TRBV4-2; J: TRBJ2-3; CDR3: CASSQEGSGASTDTQYF
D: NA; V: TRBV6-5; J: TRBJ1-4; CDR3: CASSYSRGEKLFF
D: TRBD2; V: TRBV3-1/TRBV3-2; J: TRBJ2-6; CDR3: CASSPGSSGVGANVLTF
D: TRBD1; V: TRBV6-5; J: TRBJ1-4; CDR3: CASRRGQGGEKLFF
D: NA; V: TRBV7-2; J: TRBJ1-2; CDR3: CASSGEGRQLSDYTF
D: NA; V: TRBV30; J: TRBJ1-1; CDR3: CAWTAGWNTEAFF
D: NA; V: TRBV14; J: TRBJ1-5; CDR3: CASSQDPGEPQHF
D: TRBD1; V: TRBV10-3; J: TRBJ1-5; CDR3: CATKTGENQPQHF
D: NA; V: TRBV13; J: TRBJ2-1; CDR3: CASSLVHLDEQFF
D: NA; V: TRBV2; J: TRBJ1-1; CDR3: CASSLNTEAFF
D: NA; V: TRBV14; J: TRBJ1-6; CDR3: CASSQDLGGGSPLHF
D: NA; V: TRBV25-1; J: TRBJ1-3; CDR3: CASSLTGRDTIYF
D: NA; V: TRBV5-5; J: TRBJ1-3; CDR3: CASSLVAGRSGNTIYF
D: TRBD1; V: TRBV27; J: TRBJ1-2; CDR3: CASSLGQGGLGYGYTF
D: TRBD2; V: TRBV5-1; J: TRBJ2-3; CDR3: CASSLGLAGYSTDTQYF
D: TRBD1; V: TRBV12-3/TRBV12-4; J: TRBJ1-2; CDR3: CASRSTGLGYTF
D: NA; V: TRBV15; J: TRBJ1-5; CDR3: CATSRDRENQPQHF
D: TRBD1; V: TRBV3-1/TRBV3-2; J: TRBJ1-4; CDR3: CASSQGTGAGEKLFF
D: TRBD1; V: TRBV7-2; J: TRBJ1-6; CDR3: CASSLTGVNSPLHF
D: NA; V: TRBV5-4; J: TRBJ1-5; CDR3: CASSSRYNSNQPQHF
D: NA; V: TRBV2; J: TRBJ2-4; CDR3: CASSSQNNIQYF
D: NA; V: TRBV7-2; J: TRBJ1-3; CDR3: CASSLVLSSGNTIYF
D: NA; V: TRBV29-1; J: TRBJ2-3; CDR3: CSVAGHSTDTQYF
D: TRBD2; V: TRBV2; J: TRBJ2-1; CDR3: CASELGGVSEQFF
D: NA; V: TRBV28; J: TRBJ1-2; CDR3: CASSLADLGGQGYTF
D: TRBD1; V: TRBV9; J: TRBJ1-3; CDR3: CASSAGTDGGNTIYF
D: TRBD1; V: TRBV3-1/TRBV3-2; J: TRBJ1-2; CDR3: CASSRDRGHDYGYTF
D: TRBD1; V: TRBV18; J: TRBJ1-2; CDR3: CASSPLSGTGTSVYGYTF
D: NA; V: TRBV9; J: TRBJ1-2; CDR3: CASSAQGQTNYGYTF
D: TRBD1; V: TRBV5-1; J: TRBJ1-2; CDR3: CASSRGQVAYGYTF
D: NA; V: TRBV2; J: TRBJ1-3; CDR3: CASSGTANTIYF
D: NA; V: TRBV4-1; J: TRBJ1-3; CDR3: CASSQVSGNQGNTIYF